This T cell receptor (beta chain) came from a study of vaccination effects on CD4 cells after COVID-19. Study context: Post-vaccine specimens arrived a median 72 days past the second dose.

The germline CDR1 and CDR2 sequences are LGHDT and YNNKEL (reference sequence). The CDR3 has 14 amino acids. V dropped 3 bases and J dropped 5; count of bases not matched to a gene: 6. Libraries were prepared by immunoSEQ multiplex PCR; TCRdb keeps only in-frame clonotypes and omits some of them. The sample lists around 30,000 clones, 65% to 80% seen once, with approximately 8.8% in the top ten. For this clone: Its antigen is as yet unknown.

In the ViraFEST assay, antigen-specific CD4+ clonotypes were identified by expansion after peptide-pool stimulation. Upon completion of roughly ten days in culture, CD4+ T cells were isolated. All participants had two doses of either the BNT162b2 or mRNA-1273 vaccine. Absence of prior SARS-CoV-2 infection characterized the vaccine recipients, who showed negative nucleocapsid antibodies. Half-medium changes using IL-2 medium occurred on days 3 and 7. The sequence was obtained from a human donor who received a COVID-19 vaccine. The starting material was CD4+ T cells from PBMCs cultured with HCoV-NL63 spike peptides, obtained after COVID-19 vaccination. The chain uses TRBV3-1 (or the pseudogene TRBV3-2) and TRBJ1-1, with TRBD1 identical over 7 bases. The DNA of the CDR3 is TGTGCCAGCAGCCAGCCAGGGGGGAGGACTGAAGCTTTCTTT. As protein: CASSQPGGRTEAFF.